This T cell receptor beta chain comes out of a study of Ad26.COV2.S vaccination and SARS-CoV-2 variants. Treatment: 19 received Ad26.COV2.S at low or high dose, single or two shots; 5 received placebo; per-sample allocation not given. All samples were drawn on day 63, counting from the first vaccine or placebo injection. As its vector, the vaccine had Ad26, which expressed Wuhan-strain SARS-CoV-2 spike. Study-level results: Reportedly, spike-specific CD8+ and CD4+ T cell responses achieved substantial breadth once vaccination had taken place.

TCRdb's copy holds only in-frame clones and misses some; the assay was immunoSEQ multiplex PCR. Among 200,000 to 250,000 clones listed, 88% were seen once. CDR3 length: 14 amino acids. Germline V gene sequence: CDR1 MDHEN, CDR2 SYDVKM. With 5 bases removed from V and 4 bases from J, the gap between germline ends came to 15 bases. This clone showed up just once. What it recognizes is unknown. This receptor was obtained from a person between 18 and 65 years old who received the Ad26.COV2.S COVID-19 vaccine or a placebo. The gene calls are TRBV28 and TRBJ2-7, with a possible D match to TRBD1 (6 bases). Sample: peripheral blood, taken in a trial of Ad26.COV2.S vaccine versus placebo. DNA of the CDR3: TGTGCCAGCAGTCCCAGGGGAAGTAAATACGAGCAGTACTTC. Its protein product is CASSPRGSKYEQYF.